One and the same sample provided the 29 T cell receptor beta chains below, sequenced in a study of regulatory T cells in long-lasting Graves disease. The time point here: persistent/refractory GD, antithyroid drugs over 5 years with positive TRAb. The TCR library used RNA extracted from PBMCs. Construction of the TCR beta libraries employed iRepertoire HTBI primers in conjunction with Arm-PCR of CDR3 regions. TCRdb recomputed calls from the multiplex PCR reads with MiXCR, one row per CDR3 protein. The table has some 340,000 distinct CDR3 sequences, approximately 25% seen once; the top ten hold about 27%. The input for sequencing was peripheral blood mononuclear cells (PBMCs), taken when the disease was refractory, from a patient treated with antithyroid drugs. These receptors were collected from a woman aged 40 to 50 with Graves disease.

This clonotype was counted once. V gene TRBV25-1 combines with J gene TRBJ1-1, with D unresolved. V was pared by 5 bases and J by 4 bases, with 20 bases between. Germline CDR1 reads MGHDK; CDR2 reads SYGVNS. The CDR3 loop spans 16 amino acids. This CDR3 reads CASSKAAKGLATEAFF. CDR3 coding DNA: TGTGCCAGCAGTAAAGCAGCGAAAGGGCTAGCCACTGAAGCTTTCTTT.

V is TRBV2 and J is TRBJ2-1, with a tentative D call TRBD2 (5 bases). This CDR3 comprises 14 residues. Germline CDR1 SNHLY, CDR2 FYNNEI. The V and J ends lost 5 bases and 11 bases respectively, with 19 bases between them. CDR3: CASSQRTWQDKQFF. The CDR3 DNA follows: TGTGCCAGCAGTCAGAGGACTTGGCAGGATAAGCAGTTCTTC.

The chain is built from TRBV10-3 and TRBJ2-1, with D hard to call. CDR3 length equals 13 residues. CDR1 is ENHRY, CDR2 SYGVKD, per germline. V lost 2 bases, J lost 2 bases, and 4 bases lay in between. The DNA of the CDR3 is TGTGCCATCAGTGAGCGGCCCTACAATGAGCAGTTCTTC. Amino acids: CAISERPYNEQFF.

The sample holds a few counts of this clonotype. The chain couples TRBV11-2 to TRBJ1-2; D perhaps matches TRBD1 (5 bases). V lost 3 bases, J lost 3 bases, and 17 bases lay in between. CDR1 SGHAT and CDR2 FQNNGV come from the germline V gene. This CDR3 is 16 amino acids long. The CDR3 DNA is TGTGCCAGCAGCTTCGGGTGGGGGAGAGTAGACTATGGCTACACCTTC. Its translation: CASSFGWGRVDYGYTF.

The chain has TRBV10-3 and TRBJ1-5; 7 bases match TRBD1. The trim removed 11 bases at V and 0 bases at J, leaving 7 bases unmatched. The CDR3 loop spans 14 amino acids. Germline values: CDR1 ENHRY, CDR2 SYGVKD. CDR3 in DNA: TGTGCCGCCTCGGACAGGTATAGCAATCAGCCCCAGCATTTT. Translated, it gives CAASDRYSNQPQHF.

This chain links TRBV20-1 with TRBJ2-4; 8 bases are shared with TRBD2. CDR3 length: 24 residues. Germline trimming cut 3 bases from V and 1 base from J; bases unmatched to any gene: 32. From germline, CDR1 is DFQATT and CDR2 SNEGSKA (reference sequence). The CDR3 sequence: CSARDRMETGFDGRASLAKNIQYF. CDR3 in DNA: TGCAGTGCTAGGGATAGGATGGAAACAGGGTTTGACGGGAGGGCTTCATTGGCCAAAAACATTCAGTACTTC.

The table lists this clonotype with a few counts. V and J are TRBV7-9 and TRBJ2-6, with D hard to call. This CDR3 is 16 amino acids long. Germline CDR1 reads SEHNR; CDR2 reads FQNEAQ (reference sequence). Trimming took off 2 bases at V and 0 bases at J, with 8 bases between the two ends. In nucleotides, the CDR3 is TGTGCCAGCAGCTTATGGTCCCCCTCTGGGGCCAACGTCCTGACTTTC. It specifies CASSLWSPSGANVLTF. Using reference TRBV7-9 and TRBJ2-6 for the parts outside the CDR3, the full variable domain is DTGVSQNPRHKITKRGQNVTFRCDPISEHNRLYWYRQTLGQGPEFLTYFQNEAQLEKSRLLSDRFSAERPKGSFSTLEIQRTEQGDSAMYLCASSLWSPSGANVLTFGAGSRLTVL.

The chain employs TRBV5-1 and TRBJ2-7; D gene unclear. Trimming removed 5 bases at V and 0 bases at J, with 12 bases between. This CDR3 has 14 amino acids. CDR1 and CDR2 (germline): SGHRS, YFSETQ. Here the CDR3 DNA reads TGCGCCAGCAGTAGGCCAGGCAACTCCTACGAGCAGTACTTC. Protein: CASSRPGNSYEQYF.

This clonotype was counted many times. This chain uses TRBV20-1 with TRBJ1-1; D is ambiguous. Trimming took off 0 bases at V and 1 base at J, with 6 bases between the two ends. Germline values: CDR1 DFQATT, CDR2 SNEGSKA (reference sequence). CDR3 length equals 13 residues. DNA of the CDR3: TGCAGTGCTAGAGATCGAGAGAACACTGAAGCTTTCTTT. Translating gives CSARDRENTEAFF.

This clonotype was counted once. V and J are TRBV27 and TRBJ2-1; D unclear. The V end lost 6 bases, the J end lost 11 bases, and 17 bases lay between the germline ends. CDR3 size: 13 residues. Germline V gives CDR1 MNHEY, CDR2 SMNVEV (reference sequence). The CDR3 spells CASSLGQPNKQFF. CDR3 nucleotides: TGTGCCAGCAGCTTAGGTCAGCCAAATAAGCAGTTCTTC.

The gene calls are TRBV20-1 and TRBJ2-7; D remains unclear. Between the trimmed V and J ends, which lost 5 bases and 7 bases, there was a span of 12 bases. CDR3 size: 11 residues. Germline V gene lookup returns CDR1 DFQATT and CDR2 SNEGSKA (reference sequence). CDR3 amino acids: CSAARVWEQYF. The CDR3 bases are TGCAGTGCTGCTCGCGTTTGGGAGCAGTACTTC.

This clonotype was recorded only once. The chain is built from TRBV6-5 and TRBJ2-7; TRBD1 is a possible D gene (5 bases). The germline V gene has CDR1 MNHEY and CDR2 SVGAGI. Trimming cost V 2 bases and J 0 bases, with 11 bases left between them. The CDR3 extends over 15 amino acids. For the CDR3, the DNA is TGTGCCAGCAGTTACGTGCAGGGAAGCTCCTACGAGCAGTACTTC. This encodes CASSYVQGSSYEQYF.

This clonotype was counted at least ten times. The chain employs TRBV29-1 and TRBJ2-5; D is possibly TRBD2 (6 bases). V gave up 0 bases and J gave up 5 bases, with 10 bases separating them. CDR1 is SQVTM, CDR2 ANQGSEA, per germline. CDR3 size: 13 residues. The CDR3 DNA reads TGCAGCGTTGAAGAGGTCGGAGGGGAGACCCAGTACTTC. It yields the protein CSVEEVGGETQYF.

V gene TRBV28 combines with J gene TRBJ2-2; 8 bases align to TRBD1. Germline loops: CDR1 MDHEN, CDR2 SYDVKM. J gave up 7 bases and V 7 bases, and 5 bases lay outside the gene matches. The CDR3 runs 13 residues. The CDR3 region is CASTDRGDGELFF. The CDR3 DNA is TGTGCCAGCACCGACAGGGGTGACGGGGAGCTGTTTTTT.

This clonotype was counted ten times or more. The chain links TRBV29-1 to TRBJ2-7; D remains ambiguous. Germline CDR1 SQVTM, CDR2 ANQGSEA. The V end was cut by 0 bases, the J end by 3 bases, with 6 bases between. CDR3 length: 12 amino acids. CDR3 coding DNA: TGCAGCGTTGAAGATTTAAACTACGAGCAGTACTTC. Amino acids: CSVEDLNYEQYF.

V and J are TRBV24-1 and TRBJ2-2, with D possibly being TRBD2 (7 bases). The CDR3 totals 16 residues. The germline V and J ends were trimmed by 9 bases and 5 bases, with 21 bases remaining between them. Looked up from germline, CDR1 is KGHDR and CDR2 is SFDVKD. The CDR3 DNA sequence: TGTGCCACCGGTCGGGGGGAGGGGGAACGGACCGGGGAGCTGTTTTTT. It encodes CATGRGEGERTGELFF.

This clonotype was recorded a few times. The chain is built from TRBV10-2 and TRBJ1-5; the match to TRBD1 covers 7 bases. The CDR3 contains 13 residues. V was pared by 7 bases and J by 5 bases, with 5 bases of the junction left unmatched. Germline CDR1 reads WSHSY; CDR2 reads SAAADI. DNA of the CDR3: TGCGCCAGCAAGGGCAGGGGGGATCAGCCCCAGCATTTT. It codes for CASKGRGDQPQHF.

This clonotype has a count of ten or more. The rearrangement uses TRBV6-5 and TRBJ1-1; 8 bases align to TRBD1. Germline lookup yields CDR1 MNHEY and CDR2 SVGAGI. The CDR3 length is 16 residues. J lost 3 bases, V lost 2 bases, and 8 bases had no gene match. CDR3 loop: CASSYDDRGRDTEAFF. The CDR3 DNA sequence: TGTGCCAGCAGTTACGACGACAGGGGTCGGGACACTGAAGCTTTCTTT.

The chain carries TRBV28 and TRBJ2-5; tentative D call: TRBD2 (6 bases). Per germline, CDR1 MDHEN and CDR2 SYDVKM. The CDR3 runs 14 residues. The V end lost 3 bases, the J end lost 4 bases, and 12 bases lay between the germline ends. The DNA of the CDR3 is TGTGCCAGCAGTTTGGGGGGAATAGGAGAGACCCAGTACTTC. It encodes CASSLGGIGETQYF.

Only a few counts were recorded for this clonotype. The genes are TRBV3-1 and TRBJ1-5; D remains unclear. The V gene lost 3 bases and the J gene lost 1 base, with 7 bases spanning the gap. This CDR3 region has 14 residues. Germline CDR1 LGHDT, CDR2 YNNKEL (reference sequence). CDR3 residues: CASSQLSSNQPQHF. CDR3 in DNA: TGTGCCAGCAGCCAGTTGTCAAGCAATCAGCCCCAGCATTTT.

With respect to this clonotype: A clone one base away is much larger, so this may be a read error. This sequence joins TRBV6-5 and TRBJ2-5; 9 nucleotides match TRBD2. The CDR3 spans 15 residues. Germline assignment: CDR1 MNHEY and CDR2 SVGAGI. CDR3 in amino acids: CASSYPEREVETRYF. In DNA form, the CDR3 reads TGTGCCAGCAGTTACCCCGAGCGGGAGGTGGAGACCCGGTACTTC.

V is TRBV5-5 and J is TRBJ1-5, with D hard to call. The CDR3 loop spans 14 amino acids. Germline V gene data show CDR1 as SGHKS and CDR2 as YYEKEE (reference sequence). V dropped 4 bases and J dropped 6 bases, with 14 bases sitting between them. The CDR3 spells CASSLSHAGQPQHF. For the CDR3, the DNA is TGTGCCAGCAGCCTTAGCCACGCCGGTCAGCCCCAGCATTTT.

This clonotype appeared many times. The chain is built from TRBV28 and TRBJ2-7; 7 nucleotides align to TRBD2. V shed 6 bases and J 0 bases; nucleotides not matched to a gene: 11. Germline values: CDR1 MDHEN, CDR2 SYDVKM. CDR3 size: 16 residues. The CDR3 protein is CASSTLKRDPSYEQYF. Written as DNA, the CDR3 is TGTGCCAGCAGCACACTGAAGCGGGACCCCTCCTACGAGCAGTACTTC.

This clonotype was observed many times. V gene TRBV12-3 or TRBV12-4 combines with J gene TRBJ2-7; unclear D gene. Trimming stripped 5 bases from V and 6 bases from J, with 17 bases between. The CDR3 has 14 residues. CDR3 sequence (DNA): TGTGCCAGCAGTCTCCGGACCTTGGCGATCGAGCAGTACTTC. This codes for CASSLRTLAIEQYF.

This clonotype has only a few counts. V usage is TRBV10-3 and J usage is TRBJ2-1, with a possible D match to TRBD2 (6 bases). Trimming cost V 2 bases and J 0 bases, with 11 bases left between them. The germline V gene has CDR1 ENHRY and CDR2 SYGVKD. This CDR3 has 16 amino acids. CDR3 amino acids: CAISEPGVSSYNEQFF. CDR3 DNA sequence: TGTGCCATCAGTGAGCCGGGGGTGAGCTCCTACAATGAGCAGTTCTTC.

The table lists this clonotype with many counts. The chain employs TRBV28 and TRBJ2-2; the D is unclear. The length of the CDR3 is 16 residues. Trimming took 8 bases from V and 3 from J, leaving 19 bases between them. In germline, CDR1 is MDHEN, CDR2 SYDVKM. This CDR3 reads CASAFTDLMHTGELFF. CDR3 DNA sequence: TGTGCCAGCGCCTTTACGGACCTAATGCACACCGGGGAGCTGTTTTTT.

The chain couples TRBV19 to TRBJ1-1, with D perhaps matching TRBD1 (5 bases). The CDR3 consists of 11 residues. V was clipped by 7 bases and J by 8 bases, with 11 bases between them. In germline, CDR1 is LNHDA, CDR2 SQIVND (reference sequence). The CDR3 reads CASILTGEAFF. The CDR3 region has the DNA TGTGCCAGTATCCTAACAGGCGAAGCTTTCTTT.

This clonotype has at least ten counts. The rearrangement joins TRBV7-9 to TRBJ2-6; 7 nucleotides match TRBD1. Looked up from germline, CDR1 is SEHNR and CDR2 is FQNEAQ (reference sequence). The V segment lost 5 bases and the J segment 0 bases; nucleotides outside the gene matches: 10. The CDR3 has 18 amino acids. The DNA for the CDR3 is TGTGCCAGCAGCGACGGACAGGAGACTTCCTCTGGGGCCAACGTCCTGACTTTC. It yields the protein CASSDGQETSSGANVLTF.

This clonotype was observed a few times. At one end the junction does not follow the germline gene, possibly because of a read error. The CDR3 DNA is TGCAGCGTTGAACACAGCCCCCGAGACTTT. Its protein product is CSVEHSPRDF. J is TRBJ1-1 and V is TRBV29-1; D uncertain. In germline, CDR1 is SQVTM, CDR2 ANQGSEA. The CDR3 covers 10 residues.